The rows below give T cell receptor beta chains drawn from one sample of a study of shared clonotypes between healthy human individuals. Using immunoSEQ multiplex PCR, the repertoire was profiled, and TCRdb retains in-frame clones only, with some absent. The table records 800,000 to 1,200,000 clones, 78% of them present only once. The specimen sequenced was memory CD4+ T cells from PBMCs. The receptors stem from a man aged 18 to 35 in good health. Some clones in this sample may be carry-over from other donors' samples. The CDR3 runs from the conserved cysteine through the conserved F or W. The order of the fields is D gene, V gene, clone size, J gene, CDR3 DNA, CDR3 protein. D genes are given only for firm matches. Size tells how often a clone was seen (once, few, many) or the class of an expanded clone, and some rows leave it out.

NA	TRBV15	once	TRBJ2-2	TGTGCCACCAGCAGGACAGTACCAAACACCGGGGAGCTGTTTTTT	CATSRTVPNTGELFF
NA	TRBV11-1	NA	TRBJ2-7	TGTGCCAGCAACAACAGGGGAGGCTACGAGCAGTACTTC	CASNNRGGYEQYF
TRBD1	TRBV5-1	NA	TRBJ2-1	TGCGCCAGCAGCTTCTTACTGTCAGGGGGCAATGAGCAGTTCTTC	CASSFLLSGGNEQFF
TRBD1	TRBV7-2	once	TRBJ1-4	TGTGCCAGCAGCCCCGGGACAGGGACTGAAAAACTGTTTTTT	CASSPGTGTEKLFF
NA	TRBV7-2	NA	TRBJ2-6	TGTGCCAGCAGCTTTGGGGGGGCCAACGTCCTGACTTTC	CASSFGGANVLTF
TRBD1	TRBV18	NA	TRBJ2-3	TGTGCCAGCTCACCGGGGACAGGGCCAGATACGCAGTATTTT	CASSPGTGPDTQYF
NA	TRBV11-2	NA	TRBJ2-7	TGTGCCAGCAGCTTCTCGTCCGGGGGCGCGTACGAGCAGTACTTC	CASSFSSGGAYEQYF
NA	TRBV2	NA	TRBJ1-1	TGTGCCAGCAGTGAGTTTACAATCATGAACACTGAAGCTTTCTTT	CASSEFTIMNTEAFF
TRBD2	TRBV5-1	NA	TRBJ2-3	TGCGCCAGCAGCTTGGCTGGCGGGGGGACAGATACGCAGTATTTT	CASSLAGGGTDTQYF
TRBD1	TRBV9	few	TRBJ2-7	TGTGCCAGCAGCCCGAGGACAGGGTGGGAGCAGTACTTC	CASSPRTGWEQYF
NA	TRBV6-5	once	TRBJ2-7	TGTGCCAGCAGTTACTCCGCTGGCTCCTACGAGCAGTACTTC	CASSYSAGSYEQYF
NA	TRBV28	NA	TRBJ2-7	TGTGCCAGCATTAGAGTACAGGGCCGCGAGCAGTACTTC	CASIRVQGREQYF
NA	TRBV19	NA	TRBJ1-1	TGTGCCAGTACCACAGGGATGTTTTACACTGAAGCTTTCTTT	CASTTGMFYTEAFF
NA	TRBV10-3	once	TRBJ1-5	TGTGCCACAAGCCCCTCCGGGGTTAACAATCAGCCCCAGCATTTT	CATSPSGVNNQPQHF
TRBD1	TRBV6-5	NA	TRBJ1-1	TGTGCCAGCAGTTACCGACAGGGGGCGGGTGAAGCTTTCTTT	CASSYRQGAGEAFF
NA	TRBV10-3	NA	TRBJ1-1	TGTGCCATCAGTGCCCAACAGATGAACACTGAAGCTTTCTTT	CAISAQQMNTEAFF